This TCR beta chain came from a study of T cells after yellow fever vaccination. Study findings and constraints: Subsequent booster samples again held most clones from primary vaccination (just under 98% CD4, about 90% CD8). Any FACS-sorted repertoire could hold abundant clonotypes that contaminate it from the bulk population.

TCR cDNA was made by 5'RACE template switching, adding a universal primer site and UMIs. One entry per CDR3 protein, called by TCRdb with MiXCR from the 5' RACE reads. The top ten clones hold under 3.5% of a sample with 200,000 to 250,000 distinct CDR3 sequences, around 3.1% of them seen once. The CDR3 has 15 residues. Germline assignment: CDR1 SGHAT and CDR2 FQNNGV. J gave up 8 bases and V 2 bases, and 9 bases lay outside the gene matches. This clonotype occurred a few times. As yet, its antigen is unknown. The specimen comprised CD4+ T cells sorted from PBMCs, sampled 10 days after the yellow fever booster vaccination. The receptor's source is a man younger than 35 who received the YFV17D yellow fever vaccine. This chain links TRBV11-2 with TRBJ2-1, with TRBD1 matching 7 bases. The CDR3 DNA reads as TGTGCCAGCAGCTTACGGACAGGTCACGACGATGAGCAGTTCTTC. Its protein is CASSLRTGHDDEQFF.